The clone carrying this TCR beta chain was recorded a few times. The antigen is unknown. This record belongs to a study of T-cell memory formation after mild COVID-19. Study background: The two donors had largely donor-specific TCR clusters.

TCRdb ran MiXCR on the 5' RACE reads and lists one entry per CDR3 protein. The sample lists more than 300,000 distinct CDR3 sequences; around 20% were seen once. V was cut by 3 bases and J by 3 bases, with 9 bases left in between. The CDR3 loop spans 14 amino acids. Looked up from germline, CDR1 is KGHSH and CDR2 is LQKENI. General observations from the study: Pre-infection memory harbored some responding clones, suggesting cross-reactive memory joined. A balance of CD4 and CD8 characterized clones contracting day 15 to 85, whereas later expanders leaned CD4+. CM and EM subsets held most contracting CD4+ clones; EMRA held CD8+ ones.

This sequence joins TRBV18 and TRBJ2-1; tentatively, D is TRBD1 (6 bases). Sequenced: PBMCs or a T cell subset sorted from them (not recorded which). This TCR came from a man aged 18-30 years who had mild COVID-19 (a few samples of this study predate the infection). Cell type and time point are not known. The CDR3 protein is CASSPRTVYNEQFF. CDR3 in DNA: TGTGCCAGCTCACCTCGGACAGTCTACAATGAGCAGTTCTTC.